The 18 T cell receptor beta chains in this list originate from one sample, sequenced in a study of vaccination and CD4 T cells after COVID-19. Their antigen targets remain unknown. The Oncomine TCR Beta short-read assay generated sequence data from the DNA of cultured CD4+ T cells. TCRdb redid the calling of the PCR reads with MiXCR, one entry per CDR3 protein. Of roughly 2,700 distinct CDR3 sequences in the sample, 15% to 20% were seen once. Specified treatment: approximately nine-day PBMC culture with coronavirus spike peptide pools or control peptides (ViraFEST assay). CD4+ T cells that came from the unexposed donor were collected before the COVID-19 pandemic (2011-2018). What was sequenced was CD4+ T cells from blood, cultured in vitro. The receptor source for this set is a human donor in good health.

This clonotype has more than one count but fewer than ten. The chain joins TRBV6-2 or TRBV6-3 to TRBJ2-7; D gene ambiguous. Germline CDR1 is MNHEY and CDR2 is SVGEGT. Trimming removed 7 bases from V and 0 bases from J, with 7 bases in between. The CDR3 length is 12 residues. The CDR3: CASNGRSYEQYF. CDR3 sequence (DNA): TGTGCCAGCAACGGCCGCTCCTACGAGCAGTACTTC.

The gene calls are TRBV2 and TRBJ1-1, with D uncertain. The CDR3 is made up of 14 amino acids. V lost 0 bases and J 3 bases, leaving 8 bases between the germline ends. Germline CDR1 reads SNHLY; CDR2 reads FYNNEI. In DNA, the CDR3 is TGTGCCAGCAGTGAAGCGCTTGGGTACACTGAAGCTTTCTTT. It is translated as CASSEALGYTEAFF.

The chain's CDR3 is CASSFSSGSYNEQFF. The DNA of the CDR3 is TGTGCCAGCAGCTTCTCTAGCGGGAGTTACAATGAGCAGTTCTTC. The gene calls are TRBV5-4 and TRBJ2-1, with 10 bases aligning to TRBD2. Germline CDR1 SGHNT, CDR2 YYREEE (reference sequence). The CDR3 consists of 15 residues. Trimming took 2 bases from V and 4 from J; bases not matched to a gene: 3.

CDR3: CASSWRAGGNGELFF. In DNA, the CDR3 is TGTGCCAGCAGCTGGCGAGCGGGGGGGAACGGGGAGCTGTTTTTT. The chain combines TRBV11-3 with TRBJ2-2; 10 nucleotides line up with TRBD2. Germline trimming cut 4 bases from V and 7 bases from J; bases unmatched to any gene: 6. This CDR3 has 15 residues. In germline, CDR1 is SGHNT, CDR2 YENEEA. Complete variable domain (other parts from reference TRBV11-3 and TRBJ2-2): EAGVVQSPRYKIIEKKQPVAFWCNPISGHNTLYWYLQNLGQGPELLIRYENEEAVDDSQLPKDRFSAERLKGVDSTLKIQPAELGDSAVYLCASSWRAGGNGELFFGEGSRLTVL.

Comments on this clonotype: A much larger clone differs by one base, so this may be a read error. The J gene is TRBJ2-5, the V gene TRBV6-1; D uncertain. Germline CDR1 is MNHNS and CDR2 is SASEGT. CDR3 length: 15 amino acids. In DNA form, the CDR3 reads TGTGCCAGCAGTCTCCGCTCGGAGCTCCAAGAGACCCAGTGCTTC. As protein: CASSLRSELQETQCF.

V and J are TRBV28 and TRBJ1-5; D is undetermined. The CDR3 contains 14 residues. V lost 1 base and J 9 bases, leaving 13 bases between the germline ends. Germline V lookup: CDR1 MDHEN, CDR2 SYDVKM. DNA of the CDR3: TGTGCCAGCAGTTTATCCAGCCAAACGGGGCCCCAGCATTTT. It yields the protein CASSLSSQTGPQHF.

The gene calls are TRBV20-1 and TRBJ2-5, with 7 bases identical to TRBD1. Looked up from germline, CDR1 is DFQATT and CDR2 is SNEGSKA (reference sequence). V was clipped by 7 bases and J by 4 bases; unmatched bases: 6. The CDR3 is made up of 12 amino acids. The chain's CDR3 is CSGERGRETQYF. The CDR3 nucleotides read TGCAGTGGGGAGAGGGGGCGAGAGACCCAGTACTTC.

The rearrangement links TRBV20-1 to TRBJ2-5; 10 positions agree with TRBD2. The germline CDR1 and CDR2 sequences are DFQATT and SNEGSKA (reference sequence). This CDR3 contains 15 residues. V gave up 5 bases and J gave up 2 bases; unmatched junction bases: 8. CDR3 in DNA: TGCAGTGCTCCACCGGCTAGCGGGAGTCAAGAGACCCAGTACTTC. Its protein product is CSAPPASGSQETQYF.

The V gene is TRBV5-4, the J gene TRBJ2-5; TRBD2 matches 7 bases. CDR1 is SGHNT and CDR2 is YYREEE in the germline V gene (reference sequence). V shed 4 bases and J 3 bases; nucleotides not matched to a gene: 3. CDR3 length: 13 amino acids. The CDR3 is CASSRDYEETQYF. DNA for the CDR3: TGTGCCAGCAGCCGGGACTACGAAGAGACCCAGTACTTC.

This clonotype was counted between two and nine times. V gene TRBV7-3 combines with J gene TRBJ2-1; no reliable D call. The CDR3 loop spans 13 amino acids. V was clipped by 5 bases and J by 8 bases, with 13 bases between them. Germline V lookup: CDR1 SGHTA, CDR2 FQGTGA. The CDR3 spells CASSPSSFHEQFF. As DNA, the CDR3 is TGTGCCAGCAGCCCGAGTAGCTTCCATGAGCAGTTCTTC.

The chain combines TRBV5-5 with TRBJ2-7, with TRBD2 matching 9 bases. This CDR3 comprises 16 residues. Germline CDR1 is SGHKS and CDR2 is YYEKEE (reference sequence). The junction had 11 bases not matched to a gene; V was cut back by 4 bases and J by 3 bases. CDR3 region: CASSPGRLAEFYEQYF. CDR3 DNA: TGTGCCAGCAGCCCGGGACGACTAGCGGAGTTCTACGAGCAGTACTTC.

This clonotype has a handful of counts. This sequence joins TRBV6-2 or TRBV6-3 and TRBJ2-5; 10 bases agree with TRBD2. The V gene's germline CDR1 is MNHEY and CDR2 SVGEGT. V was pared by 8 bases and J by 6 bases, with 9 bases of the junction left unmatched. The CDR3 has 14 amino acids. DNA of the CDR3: TGTGCCAGCGGCAGCGGGGGGGCAGGAAAGACCCAGTACTTC. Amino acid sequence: CASGSGGAGKTQYF.

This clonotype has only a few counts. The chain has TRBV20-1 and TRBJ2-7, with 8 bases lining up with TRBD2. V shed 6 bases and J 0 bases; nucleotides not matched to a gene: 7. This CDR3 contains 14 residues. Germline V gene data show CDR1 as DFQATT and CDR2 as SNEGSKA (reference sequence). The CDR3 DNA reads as TGCAGTGCACAAACTAGCGGAGCCTCCTACGAGCAGTACTTC. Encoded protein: CSAQTSGASYEQYF.

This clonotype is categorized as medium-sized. The CDR3 here is CSAPDSRDGNQPQHF. Here the CDR3 DNA reads TGCAGTGCCCCCGACTCCCGGGATGGCAATCAGCCCCAGCATTTT. The chain carries TRBV20-1 and TRBJ1-5; D uncertain. In germline, CDR1 is DFQATT, CDR2 SNEGSKA (reference sequence). The CDR3 sequence is 15 residues long. V was cut by 6 bases and J by 2 bases, with 17 bases left in between.

The CDR3 DNA follows: TGTGCCACCAGCAGAGGCCCTAGCGGCTACAATGAGCAGTTCTTC. Translation gives CATSRGPSGYNEQFF. This chain links TRBV15 with TRBJ2-1, with TRBD2 matching over 7 bases. The CDR3 covers 15 residues. Germline loops: CDR1 LNHNV, CDR2 YYDKDF (reference sequence). The V and J ends lost 1 base and 3 bases, in that order; junction bases with no gene match: 3.

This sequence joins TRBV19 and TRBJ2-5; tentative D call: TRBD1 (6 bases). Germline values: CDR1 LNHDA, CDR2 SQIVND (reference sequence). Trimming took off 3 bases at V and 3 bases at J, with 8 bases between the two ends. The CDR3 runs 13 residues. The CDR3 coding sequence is TGTGCCAGTAGTATTACAGGGAAAGAGACCCAGTACTTC. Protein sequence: CASSITGKETQYF. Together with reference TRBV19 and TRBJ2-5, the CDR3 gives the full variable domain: DGGITQSPKYLFRKEGQNVTLSCEQNLNHDAMYWYRQDPGQGLRLIYYSQIVNDFQKGDIAEGYSVSREKKESFPLTVTSAQKNPTAFYLCASSITGKETQYFGPGTRLLVL.

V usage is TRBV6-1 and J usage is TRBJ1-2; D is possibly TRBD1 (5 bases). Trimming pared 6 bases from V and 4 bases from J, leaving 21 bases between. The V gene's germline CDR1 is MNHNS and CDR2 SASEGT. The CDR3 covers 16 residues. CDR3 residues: CASSPYRQTLGYGYTF. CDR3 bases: TGTGCCAGCAGCCCATATAGACAGACTCTAGGCTATGGCTACACCTTC.

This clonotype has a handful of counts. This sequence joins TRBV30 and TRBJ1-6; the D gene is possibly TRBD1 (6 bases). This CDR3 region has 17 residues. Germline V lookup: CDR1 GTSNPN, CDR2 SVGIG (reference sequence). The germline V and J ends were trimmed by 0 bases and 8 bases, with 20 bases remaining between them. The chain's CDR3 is CAWSVTVGGKPHSPLHF. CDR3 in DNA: TGTGCCTGGAGTGTAACCGTAGGGGGAAAACCCCATTCACCCCTCCACTTT. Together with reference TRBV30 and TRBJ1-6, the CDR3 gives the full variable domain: SQTIHQWPATLVQPVGSPLSLECTVEGTSNPNLYWYRQAAGRGLQLLFYSVGIGQISSEVPQNLSASRPQDRQFILSSKKLLLSDSGFYLCAWSVTVGGKPHSPLHFGNGTRLTVT.